The source of this TCR beta chain is a study of pediatric ulcerative colitis. Before the diagnostic colonoscopy, ulcerative colitis patients were free of immunosuppressive medication. Study outcomes and limitations: Ulcerative colitis patients shared more blood-rectal clones than controls. Acute severe colitis showed lower rectal diversity from clonal expansions.

Details on this clone: Its antigen is unknown.

Assay used: immunoSEQ multiplex PCR; TCRdb lists only in-frame clones, some missing. The table lists 59,000 or so clones, about three quarters of them singletons. The CDR3 covers 14 residues. Germline V gives CDR1 SGHAT, CDR2 FQNNGV. Trimming took 6 bases from V and 1 from J, leaving 9 bases between them. The sequenced sample was blood. This sequence was found in a boy aged 10-17 years with moderate ulcerative colitis. The chain recombines TRBV11-2 with TRBJ2-2; D is unclear. The CDR3 DNA follows: TGTGCCAGCAGATTCTATGGGAACACCGGGGAGCTGTTTTTT. As protein: CASRFYGNTGELFF.